The 32 T cell receptor beta chains listed next were all sequenced from one sample in a study of blood T cell repertoires in COVID-19. Repertoires were generated with immunoSEQ multiplex PCR, while TCRdb's copy carries only in-frame clones and drops some. The sample gives a few hundred thousand clones, roughly nine tenths of which show up once; around 3% is in the top ten. The specimen was PBMCs or T cells enriched from blood (not recorded which). Source of these receptors: a woman aged 25 to 39 who had recovered from COVID-19.

This chain connects TRBV12-5 to TRBJ1-2; tentatively, D is TRBD1 (6 bases). Germline CDR1 and CDR2: LGHNT and FRNRAP. V was trimmed by 5 bases and J by 6 bases, leaving 13 bases between them. CDR3 length: 13 amino acids. This chain's CDR3 is CASGHTEGDGYTF. The DNA of the CDR3 is TGTGCTAGTGGTCATACAGAGGGGGATGGCTACACCTTC.

This rearrangement joins TRBV29-1 to TRBJ2-2, with TRBD1 as a possible D gene (6 bases). V shed 3 bases and J shed 5 bases, with 13 bases lying between them. CDR1 and CDR2 from the germline V gene are SQVTM and ANQGSEA. The CDR3 runs to 14 residues. CDR3 loop: CSVDGQGRTGELFF. The CDR3 DNA reads as TGCAGCGTTGATGGGCAGGGGCGGACCGGGGAGCTGTTTTTT.

The chain carries TRBV30 and TRBJ2-7, with D possibly being TRBD2 (6 bases). The CDR3 extends over 12 amino acids. Trimming took 2 bases from V and 9 from J, leaving 14 bases between them. Looked up from germline, CDR1 is GTSNPN and CDR2 is SVGIG (reference sequence). In DNA, the CDR3 is TGTGCCTGGAGTCCAGGCCCGCGGGGGCAGTACTTC. This sequence encodes CAWSPGPRGQYF.

Written as DNA, the CDR3 is TGTGCCAGCAGCTTAGAATTACGGGGAACTGAAGCTTTCTTT. Amino acid sequence: CASSLELRGTEAFF. V and J are TRBV7-9 and TRBJ1-1; no clear D gene. CDR3 size: 14 residues. Germline CDR1 SEHNR, CDR2 FQNEAQ (reference sequence). V lost 1 base and J 5 bases, leaving 11 bases between the germline ends.

This clone came up a few times. The chain carries TRBV7-2 and TRBJ1-2; 9 bases line up with TRBD1. Per germline, CDR1 SGHTA and CDR2 FQGNSA. Trimming cost V 6 bases and J 4 bases; bases outside gene matches: 0. This CDR3 is built from 12 residues. The CDR3 nucleotides read TGTGCCAGCAGGGGACAGGGCTATGGCTACACCTTC. Its protein is CASRGQGYGYTF.

V gene TRBV9 combines with J gene TRBJ1-4; 8 positions match TRBD1. The length of the CDR3 is 14 residues. Trimming removed 6 bases from V and 7 bases from J; junction bases left unmatched: 8. Germline assignment: CDR1 SGDLS and CDR2 YYNGEE. CDR3 residues: CASTRTGQSEKLFF. As DNA, the CDR3 is TGTGCCAGCACCCGGACAGGGCAAAGTGAAAAACTGTTTTTT.

This chain connects TRBV18 to TRBJ2-7; TRBD2 aligns across 14 bases. Trimming removed 4 bases from V and 6 bases from J; junction bases left unmatched: 11. This CDR3 is 17 amino acids long. Germline CDR1 KGHSH, CDR2 LQKENI. CDR3 sequence reads: CASSRGTSGSPQAEQYF. CDR3 DNA sequence: TGTGCCAGCTCACGGGGGACTAGCGGGAGTCCACAGGCCGAGCAGTACTTC.

V gene TRBV3-1 (or the pseudogene TRBV3-2) combines with J gene TRBJ2-5, with TRBD2 as a possible D gene (6 bases). The CDR3 consists of 16 residues. The ends were cut back, 7 bases at V and 7 bases at J, with 25 bases in the middle. CDR1 is LGHDT, CDR2 YNNKEL, per germline (reference sequence). The CDR3 loop reads CASTSRLSGSEGTQYF. The CDR3 nucleotides read TGTGCCAGCACCTCTCGACTCAGCGGGTCCGAAGGGACCCAGTACTTC.

The V and J genes are TRBV5-4 and TRBJ2-7; D call uncertain. The V end lost 0 bases, the J end lost 0 bases, and 7 bases lay between the germline ends. The CDR3 is 14 amino acids. Germline V lookup: CDR1 SGHNT, CDR2 YYREEE (reference sequence). In DNA, the CDR3 is TGTGCCAGCAGCTTGGAGCCTCACTCCTACGAGCAGTACTTC. It encodes CASSLEPHSYEQYF.

The J gene is TRBJ2-5, the V gene TRBV19, with 8 bases identical to TRBD1. The CDR3 extends over 19 amino acids. Trimming took 11 bases from V and 5 from J; bases not matched to a gene: 28. The V gene's germline CDR1 is LNHDA and CDR2 SQIVND (reference sequence). The CDR3 nucleotides are TGTGCCGTTCCTCTCTCAGGACAGGGAGTTTTAGGAAGGAGTGAGACCCAGTACTTC. It specifies CAVPLSGQGVLGRSETQYF.

The chain carries TRBV20-1 and TRBJ2-5, with D possibly being TRBD2 (7 bases). The V gene's germline CDR1 is DFQATT and CDR2 SNEGSKA (reference sequence). Trimming removed 6 bases at V and 5 bases at J, with 10 bases between. This CDR3 has 11 residues. The CDR3 DNA reads TGCAGTGCAGGGGGGGCGGAGACCCAGTACTTC. The encoded protein is CSAGGAETQYF.

The chain couples TRBV28 to TRBJ2-2, with 9 positions matching TRBD2. Trimming removed 7 bases from V and 8 bases from J; junction bases left unmatched: 11. Germline CDR1 reads MDHEN; CDR2 reads SYDVKM. The CDR3 is 15 residues long. The CDR3 DNA follows: TGTGCCAGCAACAGTGCTAGCGGGATACAGGGGGAGCTGTTTTTT. Amino acid sequence: CASNSASGIQGELFF. The whole variable domain, filled in from reference TRBV28 and TRBJ2-2, reads DVKVTQSSRYLVKRTGEKVFLECVQDMDHENMFWYRQDPGLGLRLIYFSYDVKMKEKGDIPEGYSVSREKKERFSLILESASTNQTSMYLCASNSASGIQGELFFGEGSRLTVL.

This clone has just one count. This chain connects TRBV25-1 to TRBJ2-5; D possibly corresponds to TRBD2 (6 bases). CDR1 and CDR2 (germline): MGHDK, SYGVNS. Trimming took off 1 base at V and 4 bases at J, with 16 bases between the two ends. CDR3 length equals 16 residues. CDR3 sequence reads: CASSEWTGDGGETQYF. The CDR3 bases are TGTGCCAGCAGTGAATGGACTGGGGACGGGGGAGAGACCCAGTACTTC.

This rearrangement joins TRBV3-1 (or the pseudogene TRBV3-2) to TRBJ2-1, with TRBD2 matching over 8 bases. CDR3 length: 16 amino acids. V shed 4 bases and J 5 bases; nucleotides not matched to a gene: 10. From germline, CDR1 is LGHDT and CDR2 YNNKEL (reference sequence). The CDR3 sequence: CASSPDSRGGHNEQFF. The DNA for the CDR3 is TGTGCCAGCAGCCCGGACAGTCGGGGGGGCCACAATGAGCAGTTCTTC.

V gene TRBV11-1 combines with J gene TRBJ2-1, with TRBD2 matching over 11 bases. Trimming cost V 6 bases and J 8 bases; bases outside gene matches: 9. Germline V gene sequence: CDR1 SGHAT, CDR2 FQDESV (reference sequence). The length of the CDR3 is 15 residues. The CDR3 loop is CASSQTSGSLDEQFF. In DNA, the CDR3 is TGTGCCAGCAGTCAAACTAGCGGGAGTCTGGATGAGCAGTTCTTC.

The chain employs TRBV5-1 and TRBJ1-3; D unresolved. CDR3 length: 14 amino acids. Deletions cut 0 bases from V and 4 bases from J, with 8 bases between. Germline CDR1 SGHRS, CDR2 YFSETQ. In DNA, the CDR3 is TGCGCCAGCAGCTTGGTGGGGAGGGGAAACACCATATATTTT. Its protein product is CASSLVGRGNTIYF.

The chain joins TRBV6-2 or TRBV6-3 to TRBJ2-7, with TRBD1 matching over 9 bases. The J segment lost 2 bases and the V segment lost 2 bases, leaving 4 bases of the junction unmatched. Per the germline V gene, CDR1 is MNHEY and CDR2 is SVGEGT. CDR3 length: 15 residues. The CDR3 nucleotides are TGTGCCAGCAGTTACCGGGACAGGGACCCCTACGAGCAGTACTTC. Its translation: CASSYRDRDPYEQYF.

The chain carries TRBV4-1 and TRBJ2-7, with TRBD2 identical over 10 bases. The CDR3 length is 18 residues. Germline V CDR1 and CDR2: MGHRA, YSYEKL. V shed 0 bases, J shed 2 bases, and the junction held 10 bases outside the gene matches. CDR3 sequence reads: CASSQDGSTGTSAYEQYF. The CDR3 DNA reads as TGCGCCAGCAGCCAAGATGGATCTACCGGGACTAGCGCCTACGAGCAGTACTTC.

J is TRBJ2-3 and V is TRBV3-1 (or the pseudogene TRBV3-2); 12 bases match TRBD2. CDR1 and CDR2 from the germline V gene are LGHDT and YNNKEL (reference sequence). CDR3 size: 20 residues. The V gene end was trimmed by 0 bases and the J gene end by 1 base; junction bases not matched to a gene: 11. The CDR3 nucleotides read TGTGCCAGCAGCCAAGACGGGCTAGCGGGAGGGTTCCGGGGCACAGATACGCAGTATTTT. Translation gives CASSQDGLAGGFRGTDTQYF.

The chain links TRBV10-3 to TRBJ2-1, with 9 bases fitting TRBD2. The CDR3 is 16 amino acids. The V and J ends lost 4 bases and 3 bases, in that order; junction bases with no gene match: 7. CDR1 is ENHRY, CDR2 SYGVKD, per germline. DNA of the CDR3: TGTGCCATCAGTGGAGTTAGCGGGGGAAGCTACAATGAGCAGTTCTTC. Residues: CAISGVSGGSYNEQFF.

This rearrangement joins TRBV1 to TRBJ2-7; the table gives TRBD2 as D, unverified against the DNA. TRBV1 is given as a pseudogene. This CDR3 spans 16 amino acids. The CDR3 region has the DNA TGCACCAGCAGCCAAGATCGCCGGCGGGGGAGGTACGAGCAGTACTTC. Translating it yields CTSSQDRRRGRYEQYF.

The genes are TRBV5-1 and TRBJ2-5; maybe TRBD1 (6 bases). The CDR3 is 12 residues long. Germline CDR1 reads SGHRS; CDR2 reads YFSETQ. Between the trimmed V and J ends, which lost 7 bases and 3 bases, there was a span of 10 bases. The DNA for the CDR3 is TGCGCCAGCCGGGACAATGAAGAGACCCAGTACTTC. It is translated as CASRDNEETQYF.

The gene calls are TRBV18 and TRBJ2-7, with 9 positions matching TRBD1. CDR1 and CDR2 from the germline V gene are KGHSH and LQKENI. The CDR3 runs to 14 residues. Trimming cost V 5 bases and J 2 bases; bases outside gene matches: 4. CDR3 loop: CASSGQGLAYEQYF. In DNA, the CDR3 is TGTGCCAGCTCAGGACAGGGGTTAGCCTACGAGCAGTACTTC.

The V gene is TRBV27, the J gene TRBJ1-2; TRBD1 is a possible D gene (6 bases). CDR3 length: 14 amino acids. Trimming cost V 3 bases and J 5 bases, with 13 bases left between them. Per the germline V gene, CDR1 is MNHEY and CDR2 is SMNVEV (reference sequence). The CDR3 sequence: CASSFGDIGYGYTF. The CDR3 nucleotides are TGTGCCAGCAGTTTTGGGGACATAGGGTATGGCTACACCTTC.

This clone came up a few times. The V and J genes are TRBV18 and TRBJ2-5, with TRBD1 as a possible D gene (6 bases). In germline, CDR1 is KGHSH, CDR2 LQKENI. The CDR3 totals 14 residues. V lost 4 bases to trimming and J lost 2 bases, with 11 bases between them. The CDR3 sequence is CASSLIQGQETQYF. The CDR3 region has the DNA TGTGCCAGCTCACTAATACAGGGACAAGAGACCCAGTACTTC.

J is TRBJ1-3 and V is TRBV5-1, with D possibly TRBD1 on 6 matching bases. The CDR3 totals 16 residues. The V gene lost 0 bases and the J gene lost 0 bases, with 10 bases spanning the gap. Germline assignment: CDR1 SGHRS and CDR2 YFSETQ. CDR3 sequence reads: CASSLGTVDSGNTIYF. CDR3 nucleotide sequence: TGCGCCAGCAGCTTGGGGACAGTGGACTCTGGAAACACCATATATTTT.

The V and J genes are TRBV4-2 and TRBJ2-3; maybe TRBD2 (5 bases). V was trimmed by 0 bases and J by 6 bases, leaving 13 bases between them. This CDR3 is 15 amino acids long. Germline assignment: CDR1 LGHNA and CDR2 YNFKEQ. The CDR3 sequence is CASSQDRAGGDTQYF. The CDR3 bases are TGTGCCAGCAGCCAAGATAGGGCAGGCGGGGATACGCAGTATTTT.

The chain is built from TRBV7-9 and TRBJ2-3, with D unresolved. The CDR3 totals 13 residues. Germline values: CDR1 SEHNR, CDR2 FQNEAQ (reference sequence). Trimming shortened V by 6 bases and J by 0 bases, and 7 bases separated the two germline ends. DNA of the CDR3: TGTGCCAGCAGAGCCAATAGCACAGATACGCAGTATTTT. As protein: CASRANSTDTQYF.

The J gene is TRBJ1-1, the V gene TRBV24-1; no definite D call. This CDR3 contains 13 residues. Germline CDR1 reads KGHDR; CDR2 reads SFDVKD. Trimming took off 5 bases at V and 9 bases at J, with 15 bases between the two ends. CDR3 in DNA: TGTGCCACCAGTGTTACGGCGGGAGGCCAAGCTTTCTTT. It codes for CATSVTAGGQAFF.

This clone was seen only a few times. The genes are TRBV11-3 and TRBJ2-1; 7 bases map to TRBD2. This CDR3 is 16 amino acids long. CDR1 is SGHNT and CDR2 is YENEEA in the germline V gene. V trimming: 5 bases; J trimming: 5 bases; junction bases outside the gene matches: 12. In DNA, the CDR3 is TGTGCCAGCAGCACACATAGCGGGTCCAACAACAATGAGCAGTTCTTC. It codes for CASSTHSGSNNNEQFF.

The genes are TRBV2 and TRBJ2-1; D may be TRBD2 (6 bases). Germline CDR1 and CDR2: SNHLY and FYNNEI. V lost 2 bases and J lost 7, with 15 bases in between. The CDR3 loop spans 15 amino acids. This chain's CDR3 is CASSELAGGHNEQFF. The CDR3 DNA reads as TGTGCCAGCAGTGAACTCGCTGGAGGGCATAATGAGCAGTTCTTC. The full variable domain, rest sourced from reference TRBV2 and TRBJ2-1, is EPEVTQTPSHQVTQMGQEVILRCVPISNHLYFYWYRQILGQKVEFLVSFYNNEISEKSEIFDDQFSVERPDGSNFTLKIRSTKLEDSAMYFCASSELAGGHNEQFFGPGTRLTVL.

The chain recombines TRBV4-1 with TRBJ1-5; 7 bases line up with TRBD1. This CDR3 has 15 amino acids. Per the germline V gene, CDR1 is MGHRA and CDR2 is YSYEKL. The ends lost 4 bases at V and 1 base at J; junction bases unmatched: 4. The CDR3 DNA reads TGCGCCAGCAGCCTGACAGGGTTGAGCAATCAGCCCCAGCATTTT. This sequence encodes CASSLTGLSNQPQHF.